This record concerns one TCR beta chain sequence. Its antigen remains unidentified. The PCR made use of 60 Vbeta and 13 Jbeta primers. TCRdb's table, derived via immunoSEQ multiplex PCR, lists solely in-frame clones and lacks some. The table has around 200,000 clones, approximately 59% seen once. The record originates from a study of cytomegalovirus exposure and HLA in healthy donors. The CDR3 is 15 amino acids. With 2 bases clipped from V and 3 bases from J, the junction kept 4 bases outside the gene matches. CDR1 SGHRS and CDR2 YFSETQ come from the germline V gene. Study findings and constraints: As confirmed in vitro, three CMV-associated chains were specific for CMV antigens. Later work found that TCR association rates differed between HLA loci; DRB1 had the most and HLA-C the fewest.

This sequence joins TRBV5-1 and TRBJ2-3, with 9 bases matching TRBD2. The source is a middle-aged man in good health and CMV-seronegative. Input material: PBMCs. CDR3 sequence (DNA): TGCGCCAGCAGCTTTGATAGCGGGGGTACAGATACGCAGTATTTT. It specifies CASSFDSGGTDTQYF.